The clone carrying this TCR beta chain was counted ten times or more. Antigen specificity is unknown. This sample stems from a study of T cells in Graves' hyperthyroidism and ophthalmopathy. TCR beta CDR3 region amplification was performed from RNA transcripts. Primed by the HTBI set, a first-round RT-PCR was run on the TCR CDR3. TCRdb re-analysed the multiplex PCR reads in MiXCR, keeping a single row per CDR3 protein. The sample holds about 640,000 distinct CDR3 sequences, about 14% seen once. Regarding the study as a whole: Most thyroid clonotypes with frequency above 0.001 were detected in blood. Ophthalmopathy was model-predicted a median roughly 6.2 months pre-onset.

J was trimmed by 2 bases and V by 7 bases; bases with no gene match: 4. This CDR3 contains 14 residues. Looked up from germline, CDR1 is MDHEN and CDR2 is SYDVKM. Clinicians diagnosed patients from clinical symptoms, serum thyroxine and TRAb, thyroid ultrasound and orbital computed tomography. Sequencing used blood. V and J are TRBV28 and TRBJ2-2, with 7 bases that match TRBD1. The TCR originated in a woman between 45 and 60 years old with Graves' ophthalmopathy. The CDR3 loop reads CASNRDSNTGELFF. CDR3 bases: TGTGCCAGCAACAGGGACAGTAACACCGGGGAGCTGTTTTTT. The variable domain in full, with the rest retrieved from reference TRBV28 and TRBJ2-2, is DVKVTQSSRYLVKRTGEKVFLECVQDMDHENMFWYRQDPGLGLRLIYFSYDVKMKEKGDIPEGYSVSREKKERFSLILESASTNQTSMYLCASNRDSNTGELFFGEGSRLTVL.